The 25 T cell receptor beta chains in this list originate from one sample, sequenced in a study of T cell responses to AZD1222 COVID-19 vaccine. Data came from immunoSEQ multiplex PCR; TCRdb stores just in-frame clones and leaves some out. The sample includes some 80,000 clones, 70% to 80% of them seen just once. Sequencing used peripheral blood, obtained 28 days after the second dose of the MenACWY control vaccine. These receptors were obtained from an adult who received the MenACWY meningococcal vaccine as a control.

The DNA of the CDR3 is TGTGCCAGCAGTGAAAGGCGGGGGAACACCGGGGAGCTGTTTTTT. Residues: CASSERRGNTGELFF. This chain uses TRBV2 with TRBJ2-2; D may be TRBD2 (6 bases). The CDR3 covers 15 residues. The germline V gene encodes CDR1 SNHLY and CDR2 FYNNEI. Trimming shortened V by 2 bases and J by 1 base, and 8 bases separated the two germline ends.

J is TRBJ1-5 and V is TRBV30; no clear D gene. Germline loops: CDR1 GTSNPN, CDR2 SVGIG (reference sequence). The ends were cut back, 1 base at V and 5 bases at J, with 9 bases in the middle. The CDR3 spans 13 residues. The CDR3 reads CAWSGSRDQPQHF. For the CDR3, the DNA is TGTGCCTGGAGTGGGTCTCGTGATCAGCCCCAGCATTTT.

V gene TRBV5-6 combines with J gene TRBJ1-2, with 11 positions matching TRBD1. The CDR3 has 17 residues. J was trimmed by 0 bases and V by 4 bases; bases with no gene match: 8. CDR1 is SGHDT and CDR2 is YYEEEE in the germline V gene. Here the CDR3 reads CASSGGTGGLTNYGYTF. The CDR3 bases are TGTGCCAGCAGCGGTGGGACAGGGGGTTTAACTAACTATGGCTACACCTTC.

The genes are TRBV11-2 and TRBJ1-1; no definite D call. The CDR3 consists of 15 residues. V was cut by 1 base and J by 1 base, with 10 bases left in between. Germline CDR1 SGHAT, CDR2 FQNNGV. In nucleotides, the CDR3 is TGTGCCAGCAGCTTAGGGTACCGGGGGAACACTGAAGCTTTCTTT. Translation gives CASSLGYRGNTEAFF.

The chain joins TRBV25-1 to TRBJ1-6; D unclear. Germline CDR1 is MGHDK and CDR2 is SYGVNS. The CDR3 is made up of 13 amino acids. V was pared by 4 bases and J by 10 bases, with 11 bases between. The CDR3 sequence: CASSAKLGSPLHF. CDR3 DNA: TGTGCCAGCAGTGCGAAGTTAGGATCACCCCTCCACTTT.

The genes are TRBV27 and TRBJ1-3; the D gene is possibly TRBD1 (5 bases). V lost 9 bases to trimming and J lost 1 base, with 22 bases between them. Per the germline V gene, CDR1 is MNHEY and CDR2 is SMNVEV (reference sequence). The CDR3 sequence is 17 residues long. CDR3 amino acids: CARTRTPEPPSGNTIYF. As DNA, the CDR3 is TGTGCCAGAACCCGGACACCTGAACCGCCTTCTGGAAACACCATATATTTT.

This chain's CDR3 is CSVLPGTGIYEQYF. As DNA, the CDR3 is TGCAGCGTACTACCCGGGACAGGGATCTACGAGCAGTACTTC. The V and J genes are TRBV29-1 and TRBJ2-7; TRBD1 aligns across 9 bases. Germline CDR1 and CDR2: SQVTM and ANQGSEA. There are 14 residues in the CDR3. The ends lost 6 bases at V and 3 bases at J; junction bases unmatched: 9.

The V gene is TRBV18, the J gene TRBJ2-7, with D hard to call. This CDR3 has 14 amino acids. Germline V lookup: CDR1 KGHSH, CDR2 LQKENI. V was trimmed by 2 bases and J by 1 base, leaving 9 bases between them. CDR3 nucleotide sequence: TGTGCCAGCTCACCAATCAAGGGTTCCTACGAGCAGTACTTC. Protein sequence: CASSPIKGSYEQYF.

This clone was detected only once. The CDR3 protein is CSAFGLNEQFF. Here the CDR3 DNA reads TGCAGTGCTTTTGGGCTCAATGAGCAGTTCTTC. V and J are TRBV20-1 and TRBJ2-1; no firm D call. The V end was cut by 5 bases, the J end by 6 bases, with 8 bases between. Germline V gene data show CDR1 as DFQATT and CDR2 as SNEGSKA (reference sequence). This CDR3 has 11 residues.

This clone was counted a few times. The chain employs TRBV12-3 or TRBV12-4 and TRBJ2-7; D is unresolved. V lost 6 bases, J lost 7 bases, and 13 bases lay in between. This CDR3 is built from 12 residues. CDR3: CASSLSLGEQYF. CDR3 sequence (DNA): TGTGCCAGCAGCCTCTCCCTAGGGGAGCAGTACTTC.

This clone appeared a few times. The chain couples TRBV7-2 to TRBJ2-1; D gene uncertain. Trimming shortened V by 5 bases and J by 5 bases, and 10 bases separated the two germline ends. The germline CDR1 and CDR2 sequences are SGHTA and FQGNSA. There are 13 residues in the CDR3. The CDR3 coding sequence is TGTGCCAGCAGCCCTTCCGCGGACAATGAGCAGTTCTTC. Its translation is CASSPSADNEQFF.

This clone has just a few counts. The chain is built from TRBV20-1 and TRBJ2-5; D remains unclear. The CDR3 runs 15 residues. V was cut by 3 bases and J by 0 bases, with 14 bases left in between. Germline V gene data show CDR1 as DFQATT and CDR2 as SNEGSKA (reference sequence). The chain's CDR3 is CSASYSLRNQETQYF. The DNA of the CDR3 is TGCAGTGCTAGTTATTCGCTGCGGAACCAAGAGACCCAGTACTTC.

V usage is TRBV30 and J usage is TRBJ1-2; D perhaps matches TRBD1 (6 bases). The CDR3 loop spans 12 amino acids. V was trimmed by 3 bases and J by 8 bases, leaving 13 bases between them. From germline, CDR1 is GTSNPN and CDR2 SVGIG (reference sequence). The CDR3 sequence is CAWSPQGRGYTF. The CDR3 nucleotides are TGTGCCTGGAGCCCACAGGGTCGGGGCTACACCTTC.

This sequence joins TRBV5-6 and TRBJ1-3; D is unclear. The CDR3 totals 15 residues. Germline lookup yields CDR1 SGHDT and CDR2 YYEEEE. Trimming removed 0 bases from V and 5 bases from J, with 12 bases in between. The CDR3 spells CASSLGGGSRNTIYF. CDR3 nucleotide sequence: TGTGCCAGCAGCTTGGGAGGAGGCTCCCGAAACACCATATATTTT.

This chain uses TRBV24-1 with TRBJ2-1, with 8 bases lining up with TRBD1. CDR3 size: 11 residues. Germline loops: CDR1 KGHDR, CDR2 SFDVKD. With V trimmed by 9 bases and J by 7 bases, 1 base remained unmatched. The CDR3 protein is CATRQGNEQFF. Here the CDR3 DNA reads TGTGCCACCCGACAGGGGAATGAGCAGTTCTTC.

This clone was counted once. The rearrangement joins TRBV4-1 to TRBJ2-1; 7 bases are shared with TRBD2. The CDR3 spans 16 residues. Germline V lookup: CDR1 MGHRA, CDR2 YSYEKL. The junction had 9 bases not matched to a gene; V was cut back by 1 base and J by 6 bases. The CDR3 sequence is CASSQVAGRIGNEQFF. CDR3 nucleotides: TGCGCCAGCAGCCAAGTAGCCGGGAGGATCGGCAATGAGCAGTTCTTC.

The chain employs TRBV28 and TRBJ1-5; D unclear. CDR3 length: 15 amino acids. Per the germline V gene, CDR1 is MDHEN and CDR2 is SYDVKM. Trimming cost V 7 bases and J 2 bases, with 15 bases left between them. The CDR3 sequence is CASTINSAGNQPQHF. The CDR3 bases are TGTGCCAGCACCATAAACTCGGCTGGCAATCAGCCCCAGCATTTT.

The chain employs TRBV7-9 and TRBJ1-1; maybe TRBD1 (6 bases). CDR3 length equals 17 residues. Germline CDR1 is SEHNR and CDR2 is FQNEAQ (reference sequence). V was trimmed by 3 bases and J by 2 bases, leaving 19 bases between them. CDR3: CASSFPSDSPSNTEAFF. Written as DNA, the CDR3 is TGTGCCAGCAGCTTCCCATCGGACAGTCCCTCTAACACTGAAGCTTTCTTT.

CDR3: CASSIGTGDNSPLHF. Here the CDR3 DNA reads TGTGCCAGTAGTATCGGGACAGGGGATAATTCACCCCTCCACTTT. The chain carries TRBV19 and TRBJ1-6; 10 bases are a match to TRBD1. CDR3 size: 15 residues. CDR1 is LNHDA, CDR2 SQIVND, per germline (reference sequence). V dropped 3 bases and J dropped 5; count of bases not matched to a gene: 1.

The V gene is TRBV27, the J gene TRBJ1-6; TRBD1 aligns across 9 bases. After removal of 6 bases from V and 10 bases from J, the junction contained 10 bases not matched to a gene. Germline CDR1 reads MNHEY; CDR2 reads SMNVEV (reference sequence). This CDR3 spans 15 amino acids. CDR3 residues: CASSPGQGLWSPLHF. In DNA, the CDR3 is TGTGCCAGCAGCCCCGGACAGGGGTTGTGGTCACCCCTCCACTTT.

The chain combines TRBV3-1 (or the pseudogene TRBV3-2) with TRBJ2-2; D unresolved. The V and J ends lost 4 bases and 7 bases respectively, with 10 bases between them. This CDR3 has 13 amino acids. Germline V gene data show CDR1 as LGHDT and CDR2 as YNNKEL (reference sequence). DNA for the CDR3: TGTGCCAGCAGCCGTCCCACGGGCGGGGAGCTGTTTTTT. This codes for CASSRPTGGELFF.

This clone appeared a single time. The CDR3 DNA sequence: TGTGCCAGCAGCATACTAGCGGGAGGGCCAGATACGCAGTATTTT. Translation gives CASSILAGGPDTQYF. The chain joins TRBV11-2 to TRBJ2-3; 13 nucleotides match TRBD2. There are 15 residues in the CDR3. Germline CDR1 reads SGHAT; CDR2 reads FQNNGV. Trimming removed 5 bases from V and 4 bases from J; junction bases left unmatched: 3.

This chain connects TRBV6-5 to TRBJ1-1; maybe TRBD1 (6 bases). Germline V CDR1 and CDR2: MNHEY, SVGAGI. V lost 9 bases to trimming and J lost 4 bases, with 15 bases between them. CDR3 size: 13 residues. In DNA form, the CDR3 reads TGTGCCAGTGCCGGGACACGCGTCACTGAAGCTTTCTTT. Translating it yields CASAGTRVTEAFF.

This sequence joins TRBV6-5 and TRBJ2-2; 7 positions agree with TRBD1. The length of the CDR3 is 15 residues. The germline V gene encodes CDR1 MNHEY and CDR2 SVGAGI. V trimming: 5 bases; J trimming: 4 bases; junction bases outside the gene matches: 7. The CDR3 is CASSRGGTTTGELFF. CDR3 coding DNA: TGTGCCAGCAGTAGAGGGGGCACGACCACCGGGGAGCTGTTTTTT.

The chain employs TRBV4-3 and TRBJ2-7; TRBD1 or TRBD2 may be the D gene (5 bases each). Trimming took 4 bases from V and 6 from J, leaving 16 bases between them. The CDR3 is 14 residues long. The germline V gene has CDR1 LGHNA and CDR2 YSLEER. The CDR3 DNA follows: TGCGCCAGCAGCCGGGACCGGGAAAGGAGCGAGCAGTACTTC. Its protein is CASSRDRERSEQYF.